These 27 T cell receptor beta chains came from one sample sequenced in a study of technical replicates of blood from a few donors. Libraries were prepared by immunoSEQ multiplex PCR; TCRdb keeps only in-frame clonotypes and omits some of them. The sample lists some 14,000 clones; approximately 81% were seen once. Sequencing was done on a sample of PBMCs. These receptors were obtained from a human donor in good health.

CDR3 amino acids: CASFGQGTYEQYF. The DNA for the CDR3 is TGTGCCAGCTTTGGACAGGGTACCTACGAGCAGTACTTC. The chain has TRBV28 and TRBJ2-7, with TRBD1 matching 8 bases. Germline V gene data show CDR1 as MDHEN and CDR2 as SYDVKM. The CDR3 sequence is 13 residues long. The ends lost 8 bases at V and 2 bases at J; junction bases unmatched: 5.

V and J are TRBV4-2 and TRBJ2-2, with 7 nucleotides matching TRBD2. The CDR3 covers 18 residues. Looked up from germline, CDR1 is LGHNA and CDR2 is YNFKEQ. Trimming at V came to 0 bases and at J to 3 bases, leaving 10 bases not matched to a gene. The DNA for the CDR3 is TGTGCCAGCAGCCAAGATAACGAGGGAGGGCCGTACACCGGGGAGCTGTTTTTT. It codes for CASSQDNEGGPYTGELFF.

The chain uses TRBV5-1 and TRBJ2-5, with 8 bases matching TRBD1. Trimming removed 4 bases from V and 5 bases from J; junction bases left unmatched: 7. The CDR3 covers 14 residues. Germline values: CDR1 SGHRS, CDR2 YFSETQ. The CDR3 region has the DNA TGCGCCAGCAGCCCTGGACAGGGTGGGGAGACCCAGTACTTC. It codes for CASSPGQGGETQYF.

The chain is built from TRBV6-5 and TRBJ2-3; 10 nucleotides match TRBD2. V dropped 5 bases and J dropped 5; count of bases not matched to a gene: 4. The CDR3 contains 14 residues. Germline V gene lookup returns CDR1 MNHEY and CDR2 SVGAGI. The CDR3 bases are TGTGCCAGCAGTCTAGCGGGAGTTGGAGATACGCAGTATTTT. Its translation is CASSLAGVGDTQYF.

V and J are TRBV10-3 and TRBJ2-7; possible D gene TRBD2, 6 bases. With 8 bases removed from V and 0 bases from J, the gap between germline ends came to 11 bases. Germline V gene sequence: CDR1 ENHRY, CDR2 SYGVKD. The CDR3 is 13 residues long. The CDR3 here is CAIWGAGSYEQYF. The CDR3 DNA is TGTGCCATCTGGGGAGCGGGCTCCTACGAGCAGTACTTC.

For the CDR3, the DNA is TGTGCCAGCAGCTTACCCCCGCGGGGGCACGGCTACACCTTC. Translated: CASSLPPRGHGYTF. V is TRBV7-3 and J is TRBJ1-2; a weak D match, TRBD1 (6 bases). The germline V gene encodes CDR1 SGHTA and CDR2 FQGTGA. The V and J ends lost 2 bases and 8 bases respectively, with 15 bases between them. The CDR3 has 14 amino acids.

V gene TRBV5-1 combines with J gene TRBJ1-1; 9 positions match TRBD1. The germline gives CDR1 SGHRS, CDR2 YFSETQ. V shed 4 bases, J shed 1 base, and the junction held 2 bases outside the gene matches. The length of the CDR3 is 14 residues. The CDR3 loop reads CASSPGQGNTEAFF. The CDR3 coding sequence is TGCGCCAGCAGCCCGGGACAGGGGAACACTGAAGCTTTCTTT.

The sample holds one count of this clone. The chain has TRBV9 and TRBJ2-5; tentatively, D is TRBD1 (5 bases). The CDR3 spans 14 residues. The V gene lost 4 bases and the J gene lost 2 bases, with 12 bases spanning the gap. The germline CDR1 and CDR2 sequences are SGDLS and YYNGEE. The CDR3 DNA follows: TGTGCCAGCAGCTCCCACAGGAATCAAGAGACCCAGTACTTC. Translating it yields CASSSHRNQETQYF.

The chain employs TRBV5-1 and TRBJ1-2; 7 bases are shared with TRBD1. With 0 bases clipped from V and 4 bases from J, the junction kept 6 bases outside the gene matches. CDR1 and CDR2 from the germline V gene are SGHRS and YFSETQ. The CDR3 has 15 amino acids. CDR3 nucleotides: TGCGCCAGCAGCTTGGACGAGGGGGCGAGCTATGGCTACACCTTC. Translating it yields CASSLDEGASYGYTF. The full variable domain, completed using reference TRBV5-1 and TRBJ1-2, is KAGVTQTPRYLIKTRGQQVTLSCSPISGHRSVSWYQQTPGQGLQFLFEYFSETQRNKGNFPGRFSGRQFSNSRSEMNVSTLELGDSALYLCASSLDEGASYGYTFGSGTRLTVV.

V is TRBV6-4 and J is TRBJ2-5, with TRBD2 as a possible D gene (6 bases). The CDR3 loop spans 16 amino acids. The V gene lost 7 bases and the J gene lost 2 bases, with 20 bases spanning the gap. CDR1 and CDR2 from the germline V gene are MRHNA and SNTAGT. CDR3 region: CASNYGTGEGQETQYF. CDR3 DNA sequence: TGTGCCAGCAATTACGGGACGGGGGAAGGGCAAGAGACCCAGTACTTC.

The gene calls are TRBV7-6 and TRBJ2-3; D remains unclear. Germline assignment: CDR1 SGHVS and CDR2 FNYEAQ. V lost 2 bases and J lost 2, with 14 bases in between. The CDR3 extends over 16 amino acids. The CDR3 DNA is TGTGCCAGCAGCTTATATGAGGCTAGTCCCACAGATACGCAGTATTTT. Protein: CASSLYEASPTDTQYF.

The chain couples TRBV6-6 to TRBJ1-3; D is possibly TRBD1 (6 bases). This CDR3 is built from 15 residues. V lost 5 bases, J lost 4 bases, and 15 bases lay in between. Germline-derived CDR1 and CDR2 are MNHNY and SVGAGI (reference sequence). CDR3 coding DNA: TGTGCCAGCAGTGGGGCCCAGGGGAACGGAAACACCATATATTTT. Translating it yields CASSGAQGNGNTIYF.

This CDR3 reads CASMGTGMGGENEKLFF. CDR3 sequence (DNA): TGTGCCAGTATGGGGACAGGGATGGGAGGGGAAAATGAAAAACTGTTTTTT. This chain joins TRBV19 and TRBJ1-4, with TRBD1 identical over 9 bases. The CDR3 covers 17 residues. Germline V gene data show CDR1 as LNHDA and CDR2 as SQIVND (reference sequence). The trim removed 7 bases at V and 5 bases at J, leaving 14 bases unmatched. Together with reference TRBV19 and TRBJ1-4, the CDR3 gives the full variable domain: DGGITQSPKYLFRKEGQNVTLSCEQNLNHDAMYWYRQDPGQGLRLIYYSQIVNDFQKGDIAEGYSVSREKKESFPLTVTSAQKNPTAFYLCASMGTGMGGENEKLFFGSGTQLSVL.

V gene TRBV27 combines with J gene TRBJ2-7; D is unclear. CDR3 length: 13 residues. Germline V lookup: CDR1 MNHEY, CDR2 SMNVEV (reference sequence). V lost 5 bases and J 2 bases, leaving 10 bases between the germline ends. In nucleotides, the CDR3 is TGTGCCAGCAGTCGGGTATCACCCTACGAGCAGTACTTC. Encoded protein: CASSRVSPYEQYF.

This chain joins TRBV5-1 and TRBJ1-2; 9 nucleotides align to TRBD1. CDR3 size: 18 residues. The V gene's germline CDR1 is SGHRS and CDR2 YFSETQ. V shed 1 base and J 5 bases; nucleotides not matched to a gene: 15. This chain's CDR3 is CASSLSAGIRTGEYGYTF. The CDR3 DNA reads as TGCGCCAGCAGCTTGAGTGCGGGGATAAGGACAGGGGAATATGGCTACACCTTC.

This clone was detected a few times. V is TRBV9 and J is TRBJ2-4; 7 bases agree with TRBD1. There are 14 residues in the CDR3. J was trimmed by 6 bases and V by 5 bases; bases with no gene match: 8. Germline assignment: CDR1 SGDLS and CDR2 YYNGEE. This chain's CDR3 is CASSTGVLGNIQYF. The CDR3, as DNA: TGTGCCAGCAGTACAGGGGTCTTGGGAAACATTCAGTACTTC.

The chain has TRBV6-5 and TRBJ2-3, with 7 bases fitting TRBD2. V was pared by 10 bases and J by 2 bases, with 12 bases of the junction left unmatched. Germline values: CDR1 MNHEY, CDR2 SVGAGI. There are 15 residues in the CDR3. This CDR3 reads CATRPGGGHTDTQYF. CDR3 DNA sequence: TGTGCCACCCGGCCGGGGGGAGGTCACACAGATACGCAGTATTTT.

Only one count was recorded for this clone. The J gene is TRBJ2-2, the V gene TRBV4-2; TRBD2 matches 8 bases. CDR1 and CDR2 from the germline V gene are LGHNA and YNFKEQ. CDR3 length equals 14 residues. V shed 4 bases and J 3 bases; nucleotides not matched to a gene: 1. In DNA form, the CDR3 reads TGTGCCAGCAGCCCCGGGGGGGACACCGGGGAGCTGTTTTTT. Translating gives CASSPGGDTGELFF.

V and J are TRBV5-4 and TRBJ2-7; maybe TRBD1 (5 bases). The V and J ends lost 5 bases and 3 bases respectively, with 21 bases between them. The length of the CDR3 is 16 residues. Germline values: CDR1 SGHNT, CDR2 YYREEE (reference sequence). CDR3 coding DNA: TGTGCCAGCAGTGAGAGAACAGGCCTGAGGCGCTACGAGCAGTACTTC. Translation: CASSERTGLRRYEQYF.

The chain combines TRBV30 with TRBJ1-4; 10 bases line up with TRBD1. CDR3 size: 15 residues. The germline V gene encodes CDR1 GTSNPN and CDR2 SVGIG (reference sequence). V was clipped by 2 bases and J by 6 bases; unmatched bases: 6. CDR3 nucleotides: TGTGCCTGGAGTCCCGGACAGGGGGGACATGAAAAACTGTTTTTT. Protein: CAWSPGQGGHEKLFF.

The chain employs TRBV27 and TRBJ2-7, with 9 bases aligning to TRBD2. In germline, CDR1 is MNHEY, CDR2 SMNVEV (reference sequence). This CDR3 contains 15 residues. Germline trimming cut 2 bases from V and 6 bases from J; bases unmatched to any gene: 8. CDR3 protein: CASSLGGRGEAEQYF. For the CDR3, the DNA is TGTGCCAGCAGTTTAGGCGGGAGGGGGGAGGCCGAGCAGTACTTC.

The V and J genes are TRBV28 and TRBJ2-7; 10 positions agree with TRBD2. CDR3 size: 18 residues. Germline assignment: CDR1 MDHEN and CDR2 SYDVKM. V trimming: 5 bases; J trimming: 1 base; junction bases outside the gene matches: 14. DNA for the CDR3: TGTGCCAGCAGTCCGCTCGGGGTAGCGGGAGGTGGGTCCTACGAGCAGTACTTC. Protein: CASSPLGVAGGGSYEQYF.

The V call is TRBV6-5, the J call TRBJ1-1; unclear D gene. This CDR3 is 14 amino acids long. Germline V CDR1 and CDR2: MNHEY, SVGAGI. The germline V and J ends were trimmed by 0 bases and 4 bases, with 9 bases remaining between them. The CDR3 nucleotides read TGTGCCAGCAGTTACTCGAGTTGGAGCACTGAAGCTTTCTTT. This encodes CASSYSSWSTEAFF.

This clone was seen only a few times. This chain uses TRBV5-5 with TRBJ2-4; D is perhaps TRBD1 (5 bases). The CDR3 sequence is 17 residues long. Germline loops: CDR1 SGHKS, CDR2 YYEKEE (reference sequence). V was trimmed by 0 bases and J by 2 bases, leaving 15 bases between them. CDR3: CASSLELQGSPKNIQYF. Here the CDR3 DNA reads TGTGCCAGCAGCTTGGAGTTGCAGGGATCCCCCAAAAACATTCAGTACTTC.

This clone showed up just once. The CDR3 spells CASSMRAGSNQPQHF. The CDR3 nucleotides read TGTGCCAGCTCTATGCGAGCGGGCAGCAATCAGCCCCAGCATTTT. The V call is TRBV6-4, the J call TRBJ1-5, with D hard to call. This CDR3 spans 15 amino acids. V was trimmed by 8 bases and J by 1 base, leaving 15 bases between them. Germline assignment: CDR1 MRHNA and CDR2 SNTAGT.

The chain employs TRBV7-9 and TRBJ1-4; D is unresolved. This CDR3 comprises 16 residues. CDR1 and CDR2 (germline): SEHNR, FQNEAQ (reference sequence). Trimming cost V 1 base and J 6 bases, with 15 bases left between them. CDR3 loop: CASSLGRGRADEKLFF. The CDR3 bases are TGTGCCAGCAGCTTAGGCCGAGGGAGGGCCGATGAAAAACTGTTTTTT.

The chain joins TRBV6-1 to TRBJ2-7, with a tentative D call TRBD1 (5 bases). V lost 7 bases and J lost 0, with 7 bases in between. Germline loops: CDR1 MNHNS, CDR2 SASEGT. There are 12 residues in the CDR3. The CDR3 DNA reads TGTGCCAGCACCAGGGACTCCTACGAGCAGTACTTC. Its protein is CASTRDSYEQYF.